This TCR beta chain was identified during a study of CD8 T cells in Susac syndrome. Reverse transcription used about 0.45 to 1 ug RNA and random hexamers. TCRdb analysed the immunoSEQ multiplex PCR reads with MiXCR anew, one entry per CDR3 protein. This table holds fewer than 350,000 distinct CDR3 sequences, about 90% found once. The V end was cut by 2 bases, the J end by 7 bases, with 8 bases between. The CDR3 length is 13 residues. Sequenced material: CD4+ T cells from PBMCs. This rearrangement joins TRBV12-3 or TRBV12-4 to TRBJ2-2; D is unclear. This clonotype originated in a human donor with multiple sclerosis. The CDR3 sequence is CASSLWGNGELFF. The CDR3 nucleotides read TGTGCCAGCAGTTTATGGGGTAACGGGGAGCTGTTTTTT.